The entry below describes one T cell receptor (beta chain). What it binds is unknown. CD4+ naive, central memory, regulatory and stem cell-like memory cells were sorted via CD45RO/CCR7/CD25/CD127/CD95/CD27. Purity exceeded 98% in all sorted populations. This sample was taken from a study of beta chain features in type 1 diabetes. The germline gives CDR1 ENHRY, CDR2 SYGVKD. CDR3 length equals 16 residues. V gave up 0 bases and J gave up 8 bases, with 17 bases separating them. Notes on the study in general: In all four CD4+ subsets, TCRB CDR3 length was significantly, moderately reduced in type 1 diabetes.

Isolated RNA was reverse transcribed in full, so expressed TCRB transcripts were sequenced. The method was immunoSEQ multiplex PCR; TCRdb's version includes in-frame clones alone and lacks a portion of them. The table has some 190,000 clones, around 7.9% seen once. The rearrangement links TRBV10-3 to TRBJ2-1, with D maybe TRBD2 (6 bases). Input material: central memory CD4+ T cells from blood. This receptor was taken from a man younger than 30 with type 1 diabetes. The CDR3 DNA sequence: TGTGCCATCAGTGAGTCGGAGGGTGAGGGGAGATATGAGCAGTTCTTC. Translating gives CAISESEGEGRYEQFF.